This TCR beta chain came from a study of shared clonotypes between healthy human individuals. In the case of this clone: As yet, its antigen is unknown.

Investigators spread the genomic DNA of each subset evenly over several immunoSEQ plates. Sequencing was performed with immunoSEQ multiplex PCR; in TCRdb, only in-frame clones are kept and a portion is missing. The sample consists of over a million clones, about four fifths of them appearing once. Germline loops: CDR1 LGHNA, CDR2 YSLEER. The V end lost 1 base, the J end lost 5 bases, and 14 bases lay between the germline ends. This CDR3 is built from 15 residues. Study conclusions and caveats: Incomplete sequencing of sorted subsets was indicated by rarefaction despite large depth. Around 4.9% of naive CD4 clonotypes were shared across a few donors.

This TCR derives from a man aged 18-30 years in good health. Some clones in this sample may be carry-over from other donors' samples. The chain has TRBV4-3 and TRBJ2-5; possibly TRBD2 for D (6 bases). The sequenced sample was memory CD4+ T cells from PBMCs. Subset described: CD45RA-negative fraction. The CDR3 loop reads CASSQAGALGETQYF. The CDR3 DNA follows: TGCGCCAGCAGCCAAGCGGGAGCATTGGGGGAGACCCAGTACTTC.